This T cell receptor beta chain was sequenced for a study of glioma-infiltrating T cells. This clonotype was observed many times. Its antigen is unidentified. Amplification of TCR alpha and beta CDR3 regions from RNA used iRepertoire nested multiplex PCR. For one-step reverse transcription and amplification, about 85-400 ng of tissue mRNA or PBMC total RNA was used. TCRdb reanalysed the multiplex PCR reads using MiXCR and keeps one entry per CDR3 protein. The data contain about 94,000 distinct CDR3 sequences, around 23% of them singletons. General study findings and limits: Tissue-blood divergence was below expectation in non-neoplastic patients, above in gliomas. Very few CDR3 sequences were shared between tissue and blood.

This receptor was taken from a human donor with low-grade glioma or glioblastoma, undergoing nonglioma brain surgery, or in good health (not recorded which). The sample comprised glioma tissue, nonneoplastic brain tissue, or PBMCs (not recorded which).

The CDR3 spells CASKRGGTGRGEAFF. In nucleotides, the CDR3 is TGTGCCAGCAAGAGGGGGGGGACAGGGCGAGGTGAAGCTTTCTTT. The chain recombines TRBV6-1 with TRBJ1-1; 9 nucleotides agree with TRBD1. CDR3 size: 15 residues. Per germline, CDR1 MNHNS and CDR2 SASEGT. V shed 7 bases and J 7 bases; nucleotides not matched to a gene: 13.